This TCR beta chain was captured in a study of cytomegalovirus exposure and HLA in healthy donors. Findings and caveats of the study: Confirmation in vitro established that a few CMV-associated chains were specific for CMV antigens.

CDR1 and CDR2 from the germline V gene are MNHNY and SVGAGI (reference sequence). The germline V and J ends were trimmed by 2 bases and 7 bases, with 17 bases remaining between them. This CDR3 comprises 15 residues. Amplification used 60 Vbeta primers and 13 Jbeta primers. Sequencing used immunoSEQ multiplex PCR; TCRdb keeps in-frame clones, though not all of them. The sample lists some 180,000 clones; 82% were seen once. Healthy donors of bone marrow made up the group. Note on this clone: What it binds is unknown.

This chain uses TRBV6-6 with TRBJ2-5, with D possibly being TRBD2 (7 bases). What was sequenced was PBMCs. The source of this sequence is a man between 40 and 49 years old in good health and CMV-seronegative. This CDR3 reads CASSYPPGGTVTQYF. Here the CDR3 DNA reads TGTGCCAGCAGTTACCCGCCGGGGGGCACGGTGACCCAGTACTTC.